The present entry profiles one TCR beta chain with its context. Its antigen is not identified. The data belong to a study of beta chain features in type 1 diabetes. At the level of the study: Age and gender were similar between patients and healthy donors, as were cell yields.

Blood was collected once per donor into heparin, averaging around 120 mL. General study points: In comparison with healthy donors, patients had naive, central memory and Treg TCRB repertoires that appeared more similar.

Sequenced material consisted of expressed TCRB transcripts (all of the isolated RNA was reverse transcribed). Clones were read by immunoSEQ multiplex PCR, and TCRdb kept only the in-frame ones, dropping some. The table has 140,000 to 150,000 clones, under 60% seen once. The clonotype originates from a man younger than 35 in good health. Material for sequencing was Tregs from blood.

CDR3 region: CASSAFSRTGYQQYF. The CDR3 nucleotides read TGTGCCAGCAGTGCCTTCTCCCGGACAGGGTACCAGCAGTACTTC. The chain has TRBV6-5 and TRBJ2-7, with TRBD1 identical over 8 bases. CDR3 length: 15 amino acids. Germline CDR1 reads MNHEY; CDR2 reads SVGAGI. Trimming at V came to 5 bases and at J to 8 bases, leaving 14 bases not matched to a gene.